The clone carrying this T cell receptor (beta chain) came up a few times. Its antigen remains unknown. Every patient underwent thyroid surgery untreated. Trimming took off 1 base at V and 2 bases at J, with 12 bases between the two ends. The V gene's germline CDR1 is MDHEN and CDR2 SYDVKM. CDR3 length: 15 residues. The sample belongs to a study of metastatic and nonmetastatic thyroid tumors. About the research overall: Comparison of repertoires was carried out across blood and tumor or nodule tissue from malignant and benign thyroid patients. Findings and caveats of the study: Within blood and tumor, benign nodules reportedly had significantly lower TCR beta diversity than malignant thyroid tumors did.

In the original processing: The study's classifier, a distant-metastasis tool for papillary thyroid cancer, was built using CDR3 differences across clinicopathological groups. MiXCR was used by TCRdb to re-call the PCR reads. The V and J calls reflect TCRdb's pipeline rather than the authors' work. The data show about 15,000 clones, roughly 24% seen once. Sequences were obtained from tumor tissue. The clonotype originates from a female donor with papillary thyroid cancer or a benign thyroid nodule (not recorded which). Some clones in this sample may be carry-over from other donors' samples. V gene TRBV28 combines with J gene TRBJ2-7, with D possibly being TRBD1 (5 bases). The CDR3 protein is CASSLLAGRAYEQYF. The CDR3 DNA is TGTGCCAGCAGTTTATTGGCCGGCAGGGCCTACGAGCAGTACTTC.